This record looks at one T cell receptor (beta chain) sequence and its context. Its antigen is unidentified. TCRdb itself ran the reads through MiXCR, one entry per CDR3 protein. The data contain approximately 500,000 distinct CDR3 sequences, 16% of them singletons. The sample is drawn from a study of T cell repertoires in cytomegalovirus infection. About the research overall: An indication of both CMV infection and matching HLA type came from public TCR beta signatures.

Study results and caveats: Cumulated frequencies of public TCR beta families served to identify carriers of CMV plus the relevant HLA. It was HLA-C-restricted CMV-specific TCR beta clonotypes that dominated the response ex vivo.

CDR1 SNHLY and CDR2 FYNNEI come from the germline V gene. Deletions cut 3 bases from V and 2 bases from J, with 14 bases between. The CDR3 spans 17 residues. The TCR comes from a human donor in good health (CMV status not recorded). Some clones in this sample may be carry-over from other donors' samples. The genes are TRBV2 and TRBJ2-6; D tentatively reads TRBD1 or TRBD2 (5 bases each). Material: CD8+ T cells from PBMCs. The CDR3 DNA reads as TGTGCCAGCAGTGATTCGGCAGGGACCCCTGGGGCCAACGTCCTGACTTTC. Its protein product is CASSDSAGTPGANVLTF.